This T cell receptor (beta chain) derives from a study of control samples from healthy donors and cancer patients. Generated by immunoSEQ multiplex PCR, the TCRdb table keeps only in-frame clones and is missing some. This sample has about 72,000 clones, with almost 95% found just once. The clonotype comes from a woman aged 55-70 years in good health. The source material was blood.

For the CDR3, the DNA is TGTGCCAGCTCACCAACAGGGGGGGAAACAGATACGCAGTATTTT. This gives the protein CASSPTGGETDTQYF. V and J are TRBV18 and TRBJ2-3, with D tentatively TRBD1 (8 bases). Per the germline V gene, CDR1 is KGHSH and CDR2 is LQKENI. Trimming left V 2 bases short and J 3 bases short, with 12 bases between. The CDR3 contains 15 residues.